This T cell receptor (beta chain) stems from a study of T cell responses to AZD1222 COVID-19 vaccine. Second-dose intervals near 4 or 12 weeks were combined. This clone has just one count. Antigen: not known. Study outcomes and limitations: It was only after the peak T cell response that any repertoires were sampled. Unmutated regions of variants are reportedly targeted by nearly half of spike-specific TCRs. Donors were largely white British and mainly female; clonal diversity was possibly underestimated.

The table came from immunoSEQ multiplex PCR; TCRdb's copy has only in-frame clones and leaves some out. In the table there are about 45,000 clones, approximately 88% of which are singletons. Looked up from germline, CDR1 is KGHSH and CDR2 is LQKENI. The V end lost 6 bases, the J end lost 0 bases, and 15 bases lay between the germline ends. The CDR3 sequence is 15 residues long. The chain carries TRBV18 and TRBJ2-7; D is possibly TRBD2 (5 bases). The receptor was isolated from an adult who received the AZD1222 COVID-19 vaccine. The sample was peripheral blood, taken 28 days after the second AZD1222 dose. CDR3 sequence (DNA): TGTGCCAGCTCCCCCCGGGTGGAGGCCTCCTACGAGCAGTACTTC. It encodes CASSPRVEASYEQYF.